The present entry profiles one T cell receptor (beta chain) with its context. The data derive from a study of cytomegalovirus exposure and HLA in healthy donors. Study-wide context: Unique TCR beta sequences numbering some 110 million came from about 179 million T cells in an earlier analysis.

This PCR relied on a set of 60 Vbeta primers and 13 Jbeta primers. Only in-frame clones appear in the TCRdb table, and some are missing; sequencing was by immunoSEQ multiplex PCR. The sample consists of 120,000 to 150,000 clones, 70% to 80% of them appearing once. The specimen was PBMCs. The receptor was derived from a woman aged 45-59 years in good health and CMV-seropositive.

The CDR3 loop reads CASSETGTPQTQYF. The CDR3, as DNA: TGTGCCAGCAGCGAGACCGGGACTCCCCAGACCCAGTACTTC. This chain connects TRBV9 to TRBJ2-5, with D tentatively TRBD2 (6 bases). V lost 3 bases to trimming and J lost 6 bases, with 15 bases between them. The CDR3 totals 14 residues. Germline V gene sequence: CDR1 SGDLS, CDR2 YYNGEE.